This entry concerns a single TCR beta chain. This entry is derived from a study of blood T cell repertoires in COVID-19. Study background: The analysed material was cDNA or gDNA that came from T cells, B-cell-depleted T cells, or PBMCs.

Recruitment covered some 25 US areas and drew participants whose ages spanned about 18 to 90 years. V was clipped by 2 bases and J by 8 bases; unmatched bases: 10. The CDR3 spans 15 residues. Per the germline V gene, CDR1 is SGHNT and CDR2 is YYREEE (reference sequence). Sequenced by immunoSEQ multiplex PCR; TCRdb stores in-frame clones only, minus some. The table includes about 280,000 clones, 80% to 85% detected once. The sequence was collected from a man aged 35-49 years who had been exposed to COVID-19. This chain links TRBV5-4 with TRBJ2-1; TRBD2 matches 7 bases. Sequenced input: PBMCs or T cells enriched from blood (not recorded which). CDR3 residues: CASSFSRLAGHEQFF. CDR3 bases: TGTGCCAGCAGCTTTTCCCGACTAGCTGGGCATGAGCAGTTCTTC.